This T cell receptor beta chain was captured in a study of blood T cell repertoires in COVID-19. Study-wide context: COVID-19 samples, acute and convalescent, were from the United States, Italy and Spain.

As handled by the study authors: Reference gene primers were amplified, and this amplification served to estimate nucleated cell counts. The table came from immunoSEQ multiplex PCR; TCRdb's copy has only in-frame clones and leaves some out. V and J calls and clone size are given by that table; D and trimming were obtained from the DNA. The sample comprises about 160,000 clones, around 80% of which are singletons, and 3.4% rests with the top ten. Germline V CDR1 and CDR2: GTSNPN, SVGIG (reference sequence). After removal of 3 bases from V and 1 base from J, the junction contained 11 bases not matched to a gene. This CDR3 spans 16 amino acids. Residents of approximately 25 US areas, aged roughly 18 to 89 years, made up the participants. The study counted Cohort 3 donors as recovered given two negative PCRs, clearance, or symptom resolution.

The source of this sequence is a woman in her fifties or sixties who had recovered from COVID-19. The gene calls are TRBV30 and TRBJ2-7; TRBD1 matches at 8 bases. Sequencing was done on a sample of PBMCs or T cells enriched from blood (not recorded which). The CDR3 here is CAWSPLTGVGSYEQYF. CDR3 sequence (DNA): TGTGCCTGGAGCCCCCTGACAGGGGTGGGATCCTACGAGCAGTACTTC.